Shown below are 12 T cell receptor beta chains from a single sample sequenced in a study of identical twins. TCRdb itself ran the 5' RACE reads through MiXCR, one entry per CDR3 protein. Of approximately 680,000 distinct CDR3 sequences listed, just over 7% are singletons. The same specimen was also included in a second study, on yellow fever vaccine responses in identical twins.

The sample comprised PBMCs. The receptor source for this set is a woman under 30 in good health.

A few counts support this clonotype. The rearrangement uses TRBV6-2 or TRBV6-3 and TRBJ2-1; TRBD2 matches at 10 bases. The germline V gene encodes CDR1 MNHEY and CDR2 SVGEGT. The junction had 8 bases not matched to a gene; V was cut back by 6 bases and J by 0 bases. This CDR3 has 17 residues. The CDR3 here is CASRSTSGKSSYNEQFF. The CDR3 DNA is TGTGCCAGCAGGTCCACTAGCGGGAAGAGCTCCTACAATGAGCAGTTCTTC.

This clonotype showed up just a few times. The CDR3 region has the DNA TGCGCCAGCAGCCAAGGTCAAAGGCCTGACGTGCCCCAGCATTTT. Translating gives CASSQGQRPDVPQHF. The rearrangement uses TRBV4-1 and TRBJ1-5; D not resolved. CDR1 and CDR2 (germline): MGHRA, YSYEKL. Trimming took 1 base from V and 9 from J, leaving 16 bases between them. There are 15 residues in the CDR3.

The V call is TRBV29-1, the J call TRBJ2-1; 10 positions match TRBD2. Trimming removed 3 bases from V and 14 bases from J; junction bases left unmatched: 13. The CDR3 consists of 14 residues. Germline V gene sequence: CDR1 SQVTM, CDR2 ANQGSEA. In nucleotides, the CDR3 is TGCAGCGTTGAGTGGGGGGCTAGCGGGAGTGATAAGTTCTTC. It yields the protein CSVEWGASGSDKFF.

The chain uses TRBV6-1 and TRBJ2-7; D perhaps matches TRBD1 (6 bases). The CDR3 covers 14 residues. The germline CDR1 and CDR2 sequences are MNHNS and SASEGT. The V gene lost 8 bases and the J gene lost 4 bases, with 18 bases spanning the gap. CDR3 amino acids: CASSTGDILYEQYV. The CDR3 nucleotides are TGTGCCAGCTCGACAGGAGATATCCTGTACGAGCAGTACGTC.

This clonotype has a count of ten or more. The chain has TRBV5-1 and TRBJ1-1; 8 positions agree with TRBD1. Trimming removed 3 bases from V and 4 bases from J; junction bases left unmatched: 5. CDR1 and CDR2 from the germline V gene are SGHRS and YFSETQ. This CDR3 is 14 amino acids long. CDR3 in DNA: TGCGCCAGCAGCTCCGGGACAGGTATCACTGAAGCTTTCTTT. Residues: CASSSGTGITEAFF.

This clonotype came up many times. The rearrangement uses TRBV29-1 and TRBJ1-5, with TRBD1 identical over 8 bases. From germline, CDR1 is SQVTM and CDR2 ANQGSEA. J gave up 1 base and V 6 bases, and 8 bases lay outside the gene matches. This CDR3 contains 15 residues. This CDR3 is CSVKSRDRSNQPQHF. The CDR3 DNA is TGCAGCGTCAAGTCCCGGGACAGGAGCAATCAGCCCCAGCATTTT.

A few counts support this clonotype. This chain connects TRBV20-1 to TRBJ2-1; D unresolved. The CDR3 length is 15 residues. Trimming cost V 0 bases and J 9 bases, with 18 bases left between them. Germline V gene sequence: CDR1 DFQATT, CDR2 SNEGSKA (reference sequence). The CDR3 reads CSARDLNSGPGEQFF. The DNA of the CDR3 is TGCAGTGCTAGAGACCTTAATTCCGGCCCGGGTGAGCAGTTCTTC.

This clonotype occurred a few times. The CDR3 loop reads CASSLSWGSEAFF. CDR3 coding DNA: TGTGCCAGCAGTTTATCTTGGGGCTCTGAAGCTTTCTTT. The chain links TRBV28 to TRBJ1-1; D may be TRBD1 (5 bases). In germline, CDR1 is MDHEN, CDR2 SYDVKM. This CDR3 contains 13 residues. V gave up 1 base and J gave up 6 bases, with 9 bases separating them. Variable domain in full (rest from reference TRBV28 and TRBJ1-1): DVKVTQSSRYLVKRTGEKVFLECVQDMDHENMFWYRQDPGLGLRLIYFSYDVKMKEKGDIPEGYSVSREKKERFSLILESASTNQTSMYLCASSLSWGSEAFFGQGTRLTVV.

The chain uses TRBV11-2 and TRBJ2-7; a possible D gene is TRBD2 (5 bases). CDR3 length equals 16 residues. The V and J ends lost 1 base and 0 bases respectively, with 13 bases between them. Germline assignment: CDR1 SGHAT and CDR2 FQNNGV. In DNA, the CDR3 is TGTGCCAGCAGCTTAGTGAGAGGGCCCAGCTCCTACGAGCAGTACTTC. Translated, it gives CASSLVRGPSSYEQYF.

This clonotype was recorded at least ten times. The rearrangement links TRBV12-5 to TRBJ2-1; D is uncertain. V gave up 2 bases and J gave up 9 bases, with 14 bases separating them. Germline values: CDR1 LGHNT, CDR2 FRNRAP. The CDR3 loop spans 14 amino acids. The CDR3 sequence: CASGLMAPSGEQFF. The CDR3 nucleotides read TGTGCTAGTGGTTTGATGGCCCCTTCGGGTGAGCAGTTCTTC. Drawing the rest from reference TRBV12-5 and TRBJ2-1, the complete variable domain is DARVTQTPRHKVTEMGQEVTMRCQPILGHNTVFWYRQTMMQGLELLAYFRNRAPLDDSGMPKDRFSAEMPDATLATLKIQPSEPRDSAVYFCASGLMAPSGEQFFGPGTRLTVL.

This clonotype was seen many times. The chain links TRBV12-3 or TRBV12-4 to TRBJ2-1, with no clear D. CDR3 length equals 13 residues. Trimming took off 6 bases at V and 1 base at J, with 7 bases between the two ends. The DNA of the CDR3 is TGTGCCAGCAGCCCGACTTCCTACAATGAGCAGTTCTTC. Translating it yields CASSPTSYNEQFF.

This sequence joins TRBV11-2 and TRBJ2-7; 8 nucleotides line up with TRBD1. This CDR3 is built from 13 residues. The V gene's germline CDR1 is SGHAT and CDR2 FQNNGV. V lost 10 bases, J lost 5 bases, and 10 bases stayed unmatched. CDR3 in amino acids: CATGTGGRNEQYF. CDR3 DNA: TGTGCCACCGGAACAGGGGGTCGGAACGAGCAGTACTTC. Variable domain in full (rest from reference TRBV11-2 and TRBJ2-7): EAGVAQSPRYKIIEKRQSVAFWCNPISGHATLYWYQQILGQGPKLLIQFQNNGVVDDSQLPKDRFSAERLKGVDSTLKIQPAKLEDSAVYLCATGTGGRNEQYFGPGTRLTVT.